Below, 3 T cell receptor beta chains from the same sample are listed, as sequenced in a study of blood T cell repertoires in COVID-19. Libraries were prepared by immunoSEQ multiplex PCR; TCRdb keeps only in-frame clonotypes and omits some of them. The table records approximately 44,000 clones, just over 85% of them present only once. The sequencing input was peripheral blood. The source is a man between 60 and 70 years old with active COVID-19.

V and J are TRBV6-4 and TRBJ1-6, with TRBD1 as a possible D gene (6 bases). Trimming removed 3 bases at V and 7 bases at J, with 7 bases between. Germline-derived CDR1 and CDR2 are MRHNA and SNTAGT. This CDR3 contains 13 residues. As DNA, the CDR3 is TGTGCCAGCAGTGATCAGGGGAATTCACCCCTCCACTTT. This sequence encodes CASSDQGNSPLHF.

The sample holds one count of this clone. The chain has TRBV12-3 or TRBV12-4 and TRBJ2-7, with D possibly TRBD2 on 6 matching bases. Trimming took 1 base from V and 6 from J, leaving 10 bases between them. There are 13 residues in the CDR3. The DNA for the CDR3 is TGTGCCAGCAGTTTAGTGCGGGGTCTCGAGCAGTACTTC. It yields the protein CASSLVRGLEQYF.

This chain links TRBV10-3 with TRBJ2-1, with 13 bases fitting TRBD2. V lost 7 bases and J lost 8; bases outside the gene matches: 8. The CDR3 runs 15 residues. From germline, CDR1 is ENHRY and CDR2 SYGVKD. As DNA, the CDR3 is TGTGCCATCACCAGACTAGCGGGAGGTGGCGATGAGCAGTTCTTC. Translating it yields CAITRLAGGGDEQFF.